The 3 T cell receptor beta chains listed next were all sequenced from one sample in a study of T cell repertoires in cytomegalovirus infection. TCRdb processed the reads anew with MiXCR; each CDR3 protein has one entry. This sample has approximately 700,000 distinct CDR3 sequences, with approximately 34% found just once. The sequenced sample was PBMCs. The source of these receptors is a human donor in good health (CMV status not recorded). Some clones in this sample may be carry-over from other donors' samples.

The rearrangement joins TRBV27 to TRBJ1-5; TRBD1 is a possible D gene (5 bases). Germline-derived CDR1 and CDR2 are MNHEY and SMNVEV (reference sequence). Trimming took 2 bases from V and 1 from J, leaving 12 bases between them. There are 16 residues in the CDR3. The CDR3 bases are TGTGCCAGCAGTTTACGGGGTCCAGGGAGCAATCAGCCCCAGCATTTT. It yields the protein CASSLRGPGSNQPQHF.

The CDR3, as DNA: TGTGCCAGCAGCTTAACGGCGGCAGGGAACGGTCAGCCCCAGCATTTT. Its translation is CASSLTAAGNGQPQHF. The chain employs TRBV7-2 and TRBJ1-5, with a tentative D call TRBD1 (5 bases). Germline V lookup: CDR1 SGHTA, CDR2 FQGNSA. There are 16 residues in the CDR3. V was trimmed by 2 bases and J by 6 bases, leaving 17 bases between them.

The rearrangement links TRBV28 to TRBJ1-5, with 12 nucleotides matching TRBD1. Germline CDR1 and CDR2: MDHEN and SYDVKM. V lost 6 bases and J lost 2; bases outside the gene matches: 14. The CDR3 contains 19 residues. The CDR3 DNA reads TGTGCCAGCAGGGGACAGGGGGCCGAACACCTTATTGGCAATCAGCCCCAGCATTTT. It translates to CASRGQGAEHLIGNQPQHF.